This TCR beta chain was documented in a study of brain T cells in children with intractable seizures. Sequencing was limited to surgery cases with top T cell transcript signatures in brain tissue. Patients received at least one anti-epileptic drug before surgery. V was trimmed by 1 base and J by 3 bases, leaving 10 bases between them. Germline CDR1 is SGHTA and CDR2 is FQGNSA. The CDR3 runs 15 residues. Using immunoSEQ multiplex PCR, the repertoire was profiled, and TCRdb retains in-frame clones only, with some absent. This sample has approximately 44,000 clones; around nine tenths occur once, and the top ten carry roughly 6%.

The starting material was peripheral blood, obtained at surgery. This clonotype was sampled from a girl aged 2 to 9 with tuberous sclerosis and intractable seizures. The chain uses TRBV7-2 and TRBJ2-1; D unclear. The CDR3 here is CASSLGGGIYNEQFF. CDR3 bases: TGTGCCAGCAGCTTAGGCGGTGGTATCTACAATGAGCAGTTCTTC. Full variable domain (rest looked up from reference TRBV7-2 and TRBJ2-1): GAGVSQSPSNKVTEKGKDVELRCDPISGHTALYWYRQSLGQGLEFLIYFQGNSAPDKSGLPSDRFSAERTGGSVSTLTIQRTQQEDSAVYLCASSLGGGIYNEQFFGPGTRLTVL.